These T cell receptor beta chains were read from a single sample in a study of blood T cell repertoires in COVID-19. Assay used: immunoSEQ multiplex PCR; TCRdb lists only in-frame clones, some missing. The sample lists 120,000 to 150,000 clones, 75% to 85% seen once, with 6.5% to 9% in the top ten. Source material: peripheral blood. These receptors originate from a woman between 50 and 59 years old in a cohort sampled during active or convalescent COVID-19. The CDR3 runs from the conserved cysteine through the conserved F or W. The D gene is left open where the match is weak. Size is stated for part of the rows, as once, few or many counts, or as a class when the clone is expanded.

V,J,size,D,DNA,CDR3
TRBV6-5,TRBJ1-2,.,.,TGTGCCAGCACCCAGGGTAGCTATGGCTACACCTTC,CASTQGSYGYTF
TRBV19,TRBJ2-1,.,.,TGTGCCAGTAGAGCGGGACAAAGCTACAATGAGCAGTTCTTC,CASRAGQSYNEQFF
TRBV15,TRBJ1-5,.,TRBD1,TGTGCCACCAGCAGGGGGACCGGGACAGGAATGATACAGCCCCAGCATTTT,CATSRGTGTGMIQPQHF
TRBV5-1,TRBJ1-1,.,TRBD1,TGCGCCAGCAGCAGAGACAGGGCCCGGGGCACTGAAGCTTTCTTT,CASSRDRARGTEAFF
TRBV11-2,TRBJ1-2,once,TRBD1,TGTGCCAGCAGCTTGGGACAGGGGGCGATTGGCTACACCTTC,CASSLGQGAIGYTF
TRBV7-9,TRBJ1-4,.,TRBD1,TGTGCCAGCAACGACAGGGGTTGGACTAATGAAAAACTGTTTTTT,CASNDRGWTNEKLFF
TRBV7-3,TRBJ2-2,.,.,TGTGCCAGCAGCTTAAACCCCAGGTCCGGGGAGCTGTTTTTT,CASSLNPRSGELFF
TRBV18,TRBJ1-3,once,TRBD1,TGTGCCAGCTCACCACCGCAGGGGGCTGGAAACACCATATATTTT,CASSPPQGAGNTIYF
TRBV6-2/TRBV6-3,TRBJ2-1,.,TRBD1,TGTGCCAGCAGTCTCCGACAGGGGGAGCAGTTCTTC,CASSLRQGEQFF
TRBV6-5,TRBJ2-7,many,.,TGTGCCAGCAGTTACACTAGAGCCTACGAGCAGTACTTC,CASSYTRAYEQYF
TRBV7-9,TRBJ2-5,once,.,TGTGCCAGCAGCTTAGCGTTGGACAGCCAAGAGACCCAGTACTTC,CASSLALDSQETQYF
TRBV9,TRBJ1-2,.,TRBD1,TGTGCCAGCAGCGTAGCCGACAGGGCCTACTCTAGCTATGGCTACACCTTC,CASSVADRAYSSYGYTF
TRBV6-2/TRBV6-3,TRBJ2-3,.,TRBD2,TGTGCCAGCAGTGGACTAGCGGGGGATACGCAGTATTTT,CASSGLAGDTQYF
TRBV19,TRBJ2-2,.,.,TGTGCCACGGGACTTCGCGCTCGCACCGGGGAGCTGTTTTTT,CATGLRARTGELFF
TRBV3-1/TRBV3-2,TRBJ1-2,.,.,TGTGCCAGCAGCCAAGTGGGGACAATCTATGGCTACACCTTC,CASSQVGTIYGYTF
TRBV6-2/TRBV6-3,TRBJ1-2,.,.,TGTGCCAGCAGTTACCGGACAAATGGCTACACCTTC,CASSYRTNGYTF
TRBV11-1,TRBJ1-1,.,.,TGTGCCAGCAGCTTAAGGATTACAGAGAAAGCTTTCTTT,CASSLRITEKAFF
TRBV29-1,TRBJ2-7,.,.,TGCAGCGTGGACTTCGCGGGCCTGGACGAGCAGTACTTC,CSVDFAGLDEQYF
TRBV7-3,TRBJ1-1,.,.,TGTGCCAGCAGCTTAGGTCAGGGGAGCACTGAAGCTTTCTTT,CASSLGQGSTEAFF
TRBV7-2,TRBJ1-2,.,.,TGTGCCAGCAGGCCGGGGGGGTATCATGGCTACACCTTC,CASRPGGYHGYTF
TRBV6-1,TRBJ2-5,.,TRBD1,TGTGCCAGCAGTGTGGGACAGGGGCTCAACGAAGAGACCCAGTACTTC,CASSVGQGLNEETQYF
TRBV6-2/TRBV6-3,TRBJ1-6,.,.,TGTGCCAGCAGTTACCAGGGCGGATCAAATTCACCCCTCCACTTT,CASSYQGGSNSPLHF
TRBV3-1/TRBV3-2,TRBJ2-1,.,TRBD1,TGTGCCAGCAGCCAAACAGGGGTGAGCAATGAGCAGTTCTTC,CASSQTGVSNEQFF
TRBV18,TRBJ2-2,once,.,TGTGCCAGCTCACCACCGGTACAGGTCGAAGCCGGGGAGCTGTTTTTT,CASSPPVQVEAGELFF
TRBV29-1,TRBJ1-2,once,TRBD1,TGCAGCGGTCGGGACAGCGACTATGGCTACACCTTC,CSGRDSDYGYTF
TRBV19,TRBJ2-5,once,TRBD1,TGTGCCAGTAGTATAGATGCGACGGGGCGGCCAGGGGGCGAGGAGACCCAGTACTTC,CASSIDATGRPGGEETQYF
TRBV2,TRBJ2-7,.,TRBD1,TGTGCCAGTGAGACAGGGGGGTCCTACGAGCAGTACTTC,CASETGGSYEQYF
TRBV7-9,TRBJ1-2,.,TRBD1,TGTGCCAGCAGCTTACAGGGGGCGGGCGATGGCTACACCTTC,CASSLQGAGDGYTF
TRBV5-1,TRBJ2-7,.,TRBD2,TGCGCCAGCAGCTTGATGGGGGGGGACCCCACCTACGAGCAGTACTTC,CASSLMGGDPTYEQYF
TRBV18,TRBJ1-5,.,.,TGTGCCAGCTCACCGCAGGGGAATCAGCCCCAGCATTTT,CASSPQGNQPQHF
TRBV19,TRBJ1-3,.,TRBD1,TGTGCCAGTAGTCCCGGACAGGGGGCTGCTGGAAACACCATATATTTT,CASSPGQGAAGNTIYF
TRBV6-5,TRBJ1-5,.,.,TGTGCCAGCAGGTACACAGATAGCAATCAGCCCCAGCATTTT,CASRYTDSNQPQHF
TRBV24-1,TRBJ2-3,.,.,TGTGCCACCAGTGAGTCAGGGGATCTCACAGATACGCAGTATTTT,CATSESGDLTDTQYF
TRBV5-3,TRBJ1-3,.,.,TGTGCTAGATGGCAGACCCGGGCGGGGGAGGCCTCTGGAAACACCATATATTTT,CARWQTRAGEASGNTIYF
TRBV3-1/TRBV3-2,TRBJ2-2,.,TRBD2,TGTGCCAGCAGCCCGTGGGAGGGCTTGAACACCGGGGAGCTGTTTTTT,CASSPWEGLNTGELFF
TRBV24-1,TRBJ2-2,.,.,TGTGCCACCAGCAGGACTAACACCGGGGAGCTGTTTTTT,CATSRTNTGELFF
TRBV2,TRBJ1-3,.,TRBD1,TGTGCCAGCAGAGCGGGACAGGGTTACACCATATATTTT,CASRAGQGYTIYF
TRBV6-5,TRBJ1-1,.,.,TGTGCCACTACTCAGGGTATGAACACTGAAGCTTTCTTT,CATTQGMNTEAFF
TRBV3-1/TRBV3-2,TRBJ2-7,few,TRBD1,TGTGCCAGCAGCATCGGACAGGGGTACTACGAGCAGTACTTC,CASSIGQGYYEQYF
TRBV19,TRBJ1-2,.,.,TGTGCCAGTACCACTAGGGAAAAGATCGGGGGCTACACCTTC,CASTTREKIGGYTF
TRBV6-5,TRBJ2-7,.,TRBD1,TGTGCCAGCAGTTACTCGATTTCGACAGGGGTCGAGCAGTACTTC,CASSYSISTGVEQYF